This paragraph covers one T cell receptor beta chain sequence. No antigen is known for it. This CDR3 spans 14 amino acids. Germline values: CDR1 MDHEN, CDR2 SYDVKM. V was pared by 7 bases and J by 4 bases, with 9 bases of the junction left unmatched. The source of the sample is a study of siplizumab effects on memory and regulatory T cells. Study outcomes and limitations: The apparent diversity of naive T cells exceeded that of memory cells, and naive T cells seemed to make a major contribution to the alloresponse. Treg-derived clones made up an average of about 73% of mappable alloreactive CD4+ clones with siplizumab and 26.9% in controls.

TCR templates, roughly 10^5 per sample, were assayed. Assay used: immunoSEQ multiplex PCR; TCRdb lists only in-frame clones, some missing. There are some 63,000 clones in the sample; just over 95% occur only once, and roughly 0.1% lies in the top ten. The sequenced material came from naive CD8+ T cells sorted from blood. This sequence originates from a human donor in good health. The chain couples TRBV28 to TRBJ1-2, with 7 bases identical to TRBD1. The DNA for the CDR3 is TGTGCCAGCATTATGGACAGGTATAGCTATGGCTACACCTTC. This sequence encodes CASIMDRYSYGYTF.